This TCR beta chain comes out of a study of OX40 agonist ivuxolimab in advanced cancers. Produced via immunoSEQ multiplex PCR; TCRdb's table is partial and in-frame only. Of some 41,000 clones in the sample, about 88% were seen once. Samples of blood were obtained at baseline, on cycle 4 day 1, and on cycle 7 day 1. The specimen was CD4+ or CD8+ T cells sorted from blood, collected in a trial of the OX40 agonist ivuxolimab. This receptor was taken from an adult with an advanced solid tumor such as melanoma, head and neck, liver or kidney cancer.

CDR3 sequence (DNA): TGTGCCAGCAGCTATGGACAGTCCTATGGCTACACCTTC. It codes for CASSYGQSYGYTF. The J gene is TRBJ1-2, the V gene TRBV14; tentative D call: TRBD1 (6 bases). Germline-derived CDR1 and CDR2 are SGHDN and FVKESK. The CDR3 is 13 residues long. V dropped 5 bases and J dropped 4 bases, with 11 bases sitting between them.